This TCR beta chain appears in the sequencing data of a study of T cells after yellow fever vaccination. Points from the study as a whole: Although most clonotypes did not, a small share appeared in both CD4 and CD8 compartments. The study found a weaker secondary response that peaked faster, day 5 versus 15. Among primary-vaccination clones, most reappeared after the booster, at 96% for CD4 and approximately 88% for CD8. Abundant clonotypes from the bulk population could have been carried over as contaminants into FACS-sorted repertoires.

In TCRdb, the 5' RACE reads were re-called with MiXCR into one record per CDR3 protein. Of roughly 190,000 distinct CDR3 sequences in the sample, roughly 11% were seen once. For this clonotype: Its antigen is unidentified.

CDR3 size: 14 residues. Germline V lookup: CDR1 SEHNR, CDR2 FQNEAQ (reference sequence). The V end was cut by 5 bases, the J end by 5 bases, with 12 bases between. This material consisted of CD8+ T cells sorted from PBMCs, taken 15 days after the yellow fever booster vaccination. The clonotype comes from a young man who received the YFV17D yellow fever vaccine. The V and J genes are TRBV7-9 and TRBJ1-4; D gene ambiguous. The CDR3 DNA reads TGTGCCAGCAGCCTGGTAGGGATCAATGAAAAACTGTTTTTT. Its protein is CASSLVGINEKLFF.